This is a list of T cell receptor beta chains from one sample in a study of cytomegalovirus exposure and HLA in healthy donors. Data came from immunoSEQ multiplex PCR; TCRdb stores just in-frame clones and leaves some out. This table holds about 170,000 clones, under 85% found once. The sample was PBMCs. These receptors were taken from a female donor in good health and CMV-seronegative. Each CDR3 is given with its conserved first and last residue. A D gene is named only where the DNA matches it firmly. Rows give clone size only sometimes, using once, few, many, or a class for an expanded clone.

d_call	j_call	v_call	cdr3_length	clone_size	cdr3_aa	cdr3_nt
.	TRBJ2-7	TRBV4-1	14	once	CASSQGAGAYEQYF	TGCGCCAGCAGCCAAGGGGCAGGGGCCTACGAGCAGTACTTC
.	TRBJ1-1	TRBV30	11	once	CAAAENTEAFF	TGTGCCGCGGCAGAGAACACTGAAGCTTTCTTT
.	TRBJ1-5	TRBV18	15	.	CASSPRQNSNQPQHF	TGTGCCAGCTCACCCCGACAGAATAGCAATCAGCCCCAGCATTTT
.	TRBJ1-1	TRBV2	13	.	CASSTGLNTEAFF	TGTGCCAGCAGTACAGGGTTGAACACTGAAGCTTTCTTT
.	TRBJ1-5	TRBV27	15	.	CASSFLGREGQPQHF	TGTGCCAGCAGTTTTCTAGGCAGGGAGGGTCAGCCCCAGCATTTT
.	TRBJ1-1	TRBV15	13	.	CATSRQYNTEAFF	TGTGCCACCAGCCGACAGTATAACACTGAAGCTTTCTTT
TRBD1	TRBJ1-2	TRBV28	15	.	CASSLWGQANYGYTF	TGTGCCAGCAGTTTATGGGGACAGGCTAACTATGGCTACACCTTC
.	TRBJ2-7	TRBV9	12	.	CASSPRGDEQYF	TGTGCCAGCAGCCCCCGCGGGGACGAGCAGTACTTC
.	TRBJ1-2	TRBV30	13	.	CATSRGRGYGYTF	TGTGCCACTTCGAGGGGGAGGGGCTATGGCTACACCTTC
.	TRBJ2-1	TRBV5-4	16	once	CASSSTGTRSYNEQFF	TGTGCCAGCAGCTCAACAGGGACCCGCTCCTACAATGAGCAGTTCTTC
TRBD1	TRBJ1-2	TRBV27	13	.	CASSDDREYGYTF	TGTGCCAGCAGCGATGACAGGGAGTATGGCTACACCTTC
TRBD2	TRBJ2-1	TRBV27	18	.	CASSHRGGQGLAGSEQFF	TGTGCCAGCAGTCACCGAGGCGGACAGGGACTAGCGGGAAGTGAGCAGTTCTTC
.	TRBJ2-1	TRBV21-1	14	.	CASSLLAGGREQFF	TGTGCCAGCAGTCTACTAGCGGGAGGGCGTGAGCAGTTCTTC
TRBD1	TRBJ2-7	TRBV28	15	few	CASSSPGQGSYEQYF	TGTGCCAGCAGTTCACCGGGACAGGGGTCCTACGAGCAGTACTTC
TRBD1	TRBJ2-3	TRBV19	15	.	CATIAGTGGRNTQYF	TGTGCCACTATCGCCGGGACAGGGGGCCGAAATACGCAGTATTTT
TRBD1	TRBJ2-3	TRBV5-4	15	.	CASSLRDRSTDTQYF	TGTGCCAGCAGCTTGCGGGACAGAAGCACAGATACGCAGTATTTT
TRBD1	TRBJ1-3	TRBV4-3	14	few	CASSQRDRGNTIYF	TGCGCCAGCAGTCAACGGGACAGGGGAAACACCATATATTTT
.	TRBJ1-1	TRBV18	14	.	CASSPGQRNTEAFF	TGTGCCAGCTCACCTGGACAGAGGAACACTGAAGCTTTCTTT
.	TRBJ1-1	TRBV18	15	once	CASSPTQGRNTEAFF	TGTGCCAGCTCACCGACACAGGGCCGGAACACTGAAGCTTTCTTT
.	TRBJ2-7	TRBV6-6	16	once	CASSYNPPGMGGEQYF	TGTGCCAGCAGTTACAACCCCCCCGGCATGGGGGGCGAGCAGTACTTC
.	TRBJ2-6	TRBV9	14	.	CASTQGAGANVLTF	TGTGCCAGCACACAGGGTGCTGGGGCCAACGTCCTGACTTTC
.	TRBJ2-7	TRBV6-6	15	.	CASSYSGGGSYEQYF	TGTGCCAGCAGTTACTCCGGCGGCGGCTCCTACGAGCAGTACTTC
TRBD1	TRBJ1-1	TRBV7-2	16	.	CASSLALARGQNEAFF	TGTGCCAGCAGCTTAGCGCTCGCCAGGGGGCAGAATGAAGCTTTCTTT
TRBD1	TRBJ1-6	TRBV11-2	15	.	CASSPRDSYNSPLHF	TGTGCCAGCAGCCCCCGGGACAGTTATAATTCACCCCTCCACTTT
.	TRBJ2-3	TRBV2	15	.	CASSDPRQMTDTQYF	TGTGCCAGCAGTGATCCGAGACAGATGACAGATACGCAGTATTTT
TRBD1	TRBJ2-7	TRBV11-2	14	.	CASSPAGTGYEQYF	TGTGCCAGCAGCCCTGCCGGGACAGGCTACGAGCAGTACTTC
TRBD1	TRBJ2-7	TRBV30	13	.	CAFLTGSSYEQYF	TGTGCCTTCCTGACAGGGAGCTCCTACGAGCAGTACTTC
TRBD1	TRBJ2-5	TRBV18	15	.	CASSPQTGGPETQYF	TGTGCCAGCTCACCACAGACAGGGGGCCCGGAGACCCAGTACTTC
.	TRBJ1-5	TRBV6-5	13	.	CASSEGNGQPQHF	TGTGCCAGCAGCGAGGGTAACGGGCAGCCCCAGCATTTT
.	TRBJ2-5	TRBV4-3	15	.	CASSRQTGEGETQYF	TGCGCCAGCAGCCGACAGACAGGGGAGGGAGAGACCCAGTACTTC
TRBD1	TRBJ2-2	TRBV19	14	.	CASRTGRDTGELFF	TGTGCCAGTAGGACAGGGCGGGACACCGGGGAGCTGTTTTTT
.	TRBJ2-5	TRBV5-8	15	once	CASSLSRSTGETQYF	TGTGCCAGCAGCTTGTCCCGGTCCACAGGAGAGACCCAGTACTTC
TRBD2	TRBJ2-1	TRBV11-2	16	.	CASRTSGRAMNNEQFF	TGTGCCAGCAGGACTAGCGGGAGGGCCATGAACAATGAGCAGTTCTTC
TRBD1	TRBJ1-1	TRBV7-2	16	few	CASSRYRGPLNTEAFF	TGTGCCAGCAGCCGTTACAGGGGGCCACTGAACACTGAAGCTTTCTTT
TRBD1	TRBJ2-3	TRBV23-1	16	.	CASSQSDRSHTDTQYF	TGCGCCAGCAGTCAATCGGACAGGTCACACACAGATACGCAGTATTTT
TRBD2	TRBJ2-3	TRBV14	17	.	CASSQVPSGGYTDTQYF	TGTGCCAGCAGCCAAGTTCCCAGCGGGGGGTACACAGATACGCAGTATTTT
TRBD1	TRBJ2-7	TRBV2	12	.	CASSGTGYEQYF	TGTGCCAGCAGCGGGACAGGCTACGAGCAGTACTTC
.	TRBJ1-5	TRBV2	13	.	CASTETVNQPQHF	TGTGCCAGCACCGAGACAGTTAATCAGCCCCAGCATTTT
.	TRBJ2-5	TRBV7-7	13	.	CASSPNSEETQYF	TGTGCCAGCAGCCCTAACAGTGAAGAGACCCAGTACTTC
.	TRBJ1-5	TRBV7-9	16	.	CSSSLLGDLGNQPQHF	TGTTCCAGCAGCTTATTAGGAGATTTGGGCAATCAGCCCCAGCATTTT
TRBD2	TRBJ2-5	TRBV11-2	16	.	CASSLLAGVAQETQYF	TGTGCCAGCAGCTTATTAGCGGGAGTGGCTCAAGAGACCCAGTACTTC
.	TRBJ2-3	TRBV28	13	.	CASSTGSPYTQYF	TGTGCCAGCAGCACAGGGTCTCCGTATACGCAGTATTTT
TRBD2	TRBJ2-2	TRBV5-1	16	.	CASSPGRGQNTGELFF	TGCGCCAGCAGCCCAGGGAGGGGCCAGAACACCGGGGAGCTGTTTTTT